Described below is a single TCR beta chain sequence and its context. Its specificity is not known. The record originates from a study of cytomegalovirus exposure and HLA in healthy donors. The wider study: Earlier results showed 90 million to 120 million unique TCR beta sequences derived from approximately 170 million T cells.

Germline V lookup: CDR1 MNHEY, CDR2 SVGAGI. The CDR3 has 11 residues. Trimming removed 4 bases at V and 8 bases at J, with 8 bases between. Study-level results: Presence/absence analyses took donor sequencing depth as roughly uniform.

Primers: 60 Vbeta forward and 13 Jbeta reverse. The data were produced by immunoSEQ multiplex PCR, yet TCRdb's version contains in-frame clones alone and is incomplete. The sample includes roughly 240,000 clones, roughly 78% of them seen just once. The TCR originated in a boy aged 10-17 years in good health and CMV-seronegative. Specimen: PBMCs. The genes are TRBV6-5 and TRBJ1-2; a weak D match, TRBD1 (5 bases). The CDR3 is CASSSGPGYTF. The CDR3 bases are TGTGCCAGCAGTTCAGGGCCCGGCTACACCTTC.